The 14 T cell receptor beta chains below were found in one sample sequenced in a study of shared clonotypes between healthy human individuals. Measured with immunoSEQ multiplex PCR; TCRdb has only the in-frame clones, and not every one. The sample has around 500,000 clones; around 73% are singletons. The material sequenced was PBMCs. The source of these receptors is a woman in her forties in good health. Some clones in this sample may be carry-over from other donors' samples.

This clone was detected only a few times. This sequence joins TRBV14 and TRBJ2-1; no firm D call. The CDR3 totals 14 residues. Germline V gene sequence: CDR1 SGHDN, CDR2 FVKESK. The V end lost 1 base, the J end lost 4 bases, and 8 bases lay between the germline ends. The CDR3 loop is CASSQVTEYNEQFF. CDR3 DNA: TGTGCCAGCAGCCAAGTGACCGAATACAATGAGCAGTTCTTC.

The V gene is TRBV7-2, the J gene TRBJ1-1; D ambiguous. The CDR3 is made up of 16 amino acids. The ends were cut back, 1 base at V and 4 bases at J, with 16 bases in the middle. Germline V lookup: CDR1 SGHTA, CDR2 FQGNSA. CDR3 bases: TGTGCCAGCAGCTTAGACCCCCCGGGAGTCGGCACTGAAGCTTTCTTT. This encodes CASSLDPPGVGTEAFF.

V is TRBV9 and J is TRBJ2-6, with D uncertain. V was pared by 0 bases and J by 0 bases, with 22 bases between. Looked up from germline, CDR1 is SGDLS and CDR2 is YYNGEE. This CDR3 is 21 amino acids long. The CDR3 DNA sequence: TGTGCCAGCAGCGTAGACGGCGGTTTTTACAAAACAAGCTCTGGGGCCAACGTCCTGACTTTC. Encoded protein: CASSVDGGFYKTSSGANVLTF.

The chain links TRBV11-2 to TRBJ2-7; D possibly matches TRBD1 or TRBD2 (5 bases each). Germline CDR1 and CDR2: SGHAT and FQNNGV. The CDR3 totals 16 residues. The V end was cut by 0 bases, the J end by 9 bases, with 21 bases between. The CDR3 protein is CASSLERTASRDRQYF. The CDR3 nucleotides are TGTGCCAGCAGCTTAGAGAGGACGGCCTCCCGGGACCGGCAGTACTTC.

The chain carries TRBV5-1 and TRBJ1-2; D possibly corresponds to TRBD1 (6 bases). Germline CDR1 and CDR2: SGHRS and YFSETQ. This CDR3 spans 17 amino acids. V dropped 3 bases and J dropped 4 bases, with 22 bases sitting between them. The CDR3, as DNA: TGCGCCAGCAGCTCCGACCCCCAGGGGATTCAGGTCTATGGCTACACCTTC. Protein: CASSSDPQGIQVYGYTF. The whole variable domain, remainder taken from reference TRBV5-1 and TRBJ1-2, is KAGVTQTPRYLIKTRGQQVTLSCSPISGHRSVSWYQQTPGQGLQFLFEYFSETQRNKGNFPGRFSGRQFSNSRSEMNVSTLELGDSALYLCASSSDPQGIQVYGYTFGSGTRLTVV.

The chain employs TRBV27 and TRBJ1-6; no clear D. Germline V gene sequence: CDR1 MNHEY, CDR2 SMNVEV (reference sequence). This CDR3 region has 15 residues. The V end lost 0 bases, the J end lost 9 bases, and 12 bases lay between the germline ends. CDR3: CASSLSVPQASPLHF. In nucleotides, the CDR3 is TGTGCCAGCAGTTTATCTGTGCCCCAGGCTTCACCCCTCCACTTT.

This chain uses TRBV2 with TRBJ1-2, with TRBD1 as a possible D gene (6 bases). Germline CDR1 is SNHLY and CDR2 is FYNNEI. The CDR3 contains 13 residues. Trimming took off 2 bases at V and 7 bases at J, with 11 bases between the two ends. The CDR3 is CASSESGRGGYTF. CDR3 nucleotide sequence: TGTGCCAGCAGTGAATCTGGCAGGGGTGGCTACACCTTC.

The gene calls are TRBV29-1 and TRBJ2-2; the D gene is possibly TRBD1 (5 bases). V was trimmed by 6 bases and J by 0 bases, leaving 11 bases between them. Germline CDR1 is SQVTM and CDR2 is ANQGSEA. The CDR3 runs 14 residues. This CDR3 is CSVWGTSNTGELFF. The CDR3 DNA follows: TGCAGCGTCTGGGGCACCTCGAACACCGGGGAGCTGTTTTTT.

This clone was detected once. A far larger clone is a single base away, which makes a read error likely. The sample contains more than one DNA sequence encoding this CDR3. The chain recombines TRBV6-6 with TRBJ1-3; 9 positions agree with TRBD1. CDR1 is MNHNY and CDR2 is SVGAGI in the germline V gene (reference sequence). CDR3 size: 15 residues. Trimming cost V 4 bases and J 0 bases; bases outside gene matches: 1. The CDR3 bases are TGTGCCAGCAGTTGGGACAGGGCCTCTGGAAACACCATATATTTT. Amino acid sequence: CASSWDRASGNTIYF.

This chain joins TRBV27 and TRBJ2-1, with TRBD2 matching over 8 bases. Germline loops: CDR1 MNHEY, CDR2 SMNVEV (reference sequence). CDR3 length equals 14 residues. After removal of 6 bases from V and 8 bases from J, the junction contained 9 bases not matched to a gene. The CDR3 bases are TGTGCCAGCAGGCCGAGAGCGGGAGTACATGAGCAGTTCTTC. Protein product: CASRPRAGVHEQFF.

The chain is built from TRBV20-1 and TRBJ2-3; no clear D. The CDR3 runs to 11 residues. Trimming stripped 4 bases from V and 4 bases from J, with 6 bases between. CDR1 DFQATT and CDR2 SNEGSKA come from the germline V gene (reference sequence). The CDR3: CSATRSDTQYF. CDR3 in DNA: TGCAGTGCTACCAGGTCAGATACGCAGTATTTT.

V is TRBV5-1 and J is TRBJ2-7; TRBD2 agrees at 8 bases. CDR1 and CDR2 from the germline V gene are SGHRS and YFSETQ. The J segment lost 0 bases and the V segment lost 4 bases, leaving 9 bases of the junction unmatched. This CDR3 has 16 residues. The CDR3 region is CASSPNLAGGSYEQYF. The DNA for the CDR3 is TGCGCCAGCAGCCCGAACCTGGCGGGAGGCTCCTACGAGCAGTACTTC. The full variable domain, with the rest looked up from reference TRBV5-1 and TRBJ2-7, is KAGVTQTPRYLIKTRGQQVTLSCSPISGHRSVSWYQQTPGQGLQFLFEYFSETQRNKGNFPGRFSGRQFSNSRSEMNVSTLELGDSALYLCASSPNLAGGSYEQYFGPGTRLTVT.

The CDR3 loop reads CASSTTGVNTEAFF. In nucleotides, the CDR3 is TGTGCCAGTAGTACAACAGGGGTTAACACTGAAGCTTTCTTT. This chain links TRBV19 with TRBJ1-1; 7 nucleotides align to TRBD1. Germline loops: CDR1 LNHDA, CDR2 SQIVND (reference sequence). V lost 4 bases to trimming and J lost 2 bases; unmatched junction nucleotides: 4. This CDR3 comprises 14 residues. Complete variable domain (other parts from reference TRBV19 and TRBJ1-1): DGGITQSPKYLFRKEGQNVTLSCEQNLNHDAMYWYRQDPGQGLRLIYYSQIVNDFQKGDIAEGYSVSREKKESFPLTVTSAQKNPTAFYLCASSTTGVNTEAFFGQGTRLTVV.

There are a few counts of this clone. The chain is built from TRBV7-8 and TRBJ2-5; 8 bases line up with TRBD1. Trimming took 6 bases from V and 2 from J; bases not matched to a gene: 20. The CDR3 extends over 19 amino acids. Germline V lookup: CDR1 SGHVS, CDR2 FQNEAQ. The CDR3 sequence: CASSPIWQGAVAKQETQYF. DNA of the CDR3: TGTGCCAGCAGTCCCATTTGGCAGGGGGCGGTTGCCAAACAAGAGACCCAGTACTTC. Filled out from reference TRBV7-8 and TRBJ2-5, the complete variable domain reads GAGVSQSPRYKVAKRGQDVALRCDPISGHVSLFWYQQALGQGPEFLTYFQNEAQLDKSGLPSDRFFAERPEGSVSTLKIQRTQQEDSAVYLCASSPIWQGAVAKQETQYFGPGTRLLVL.